This T cell receptor beta chain emerged from a study of a mutant IDH1 vaccine in newly diagnosed glioma. The overall study: Vaccination followed radiotherapy alone by 4-6 weeks, or accompanied temozolomide cycles.

The time point is: week 11, during vaccination. Alongside topical imiquimod, each dose of vaccine comprised 300 ug of mutant IDH1 20-mer peptide. From germline, CDR1 is MGHRA and CDR2 YSYEKL. The V gene lost 3 bases and the J gene lost 3 bases, with 9 bases spanning the gap. The CDR3 contains 14 residues. Clones were read by immunoSEQ multiplex PCR, and TCRdb kept only the in-frame ones, dropping some. The table lists around 66,000 clones, 75% to 90% of them singletons. For this clone: The target antigen is unknown.

This specimen consisted of PBMCs, obtained from a glioma patient whose treatment included an IDH1 peptide vaccine. V usage is TRBV4-1 and J usage is TRBJ1-5; the D is unclear. The receptor was derived from a man in his forties or fifties with glioma. The CDR3 nucleotides are TGCGCCAGCAGCCACCCAGGTCTCAATCAGCCCCAGCATTTT. It specifies CASSHPGLNQPQHF.